Given below is one TCR beta chain in context. The target antigen is unknown. This entry is derived from a study of shared clonotypes between healthy human individuals. Study background: Each donor had three CD4 naive, three CD4 memory, two CD8 naive and one CD8 memory plate. Study-level findings and limits: Some naive CD4 clonotypes, about 5.5%, turned up in common across a few donors.

The CDR3 is made up of 15 amino acids. V lost 7 bases and J 2 bases, leaving 15 bases between the germline ends. In germline, CDR1 is MNHEY, CDR2 SVGAGI. Methods used by the authors: ImmunoSEQ gave junction-only sequences without quality scores, so filtering differed. The table came from immunoSEQ multiplex PCR; TCRdb's copy has only in-frame clones and leaves some out. V and J calls and clone size are as listed in that table; D and trimming were resolved from the DNA. The sample holds about 120,000 clones, roughly 70% seen once. The sequenced material came from memory CD8+ T cells sorted from blood. Sample subset: CD45RO+ cells pooled with CCR7-negative TemRA cells. The rearrangement joins TRBV6-5 to TRBJ2-1; D is perhaps TRBD2 (6 bases). The receptor comes from a woman aged 25 to 39 in good health. In nucleotides, the CDR3 is TGTGCCAGCACCACCGCGGGAAAAACCTACAATGAGCAGTTCTTC. Translating gives CASTTAGKTYNEQFF.